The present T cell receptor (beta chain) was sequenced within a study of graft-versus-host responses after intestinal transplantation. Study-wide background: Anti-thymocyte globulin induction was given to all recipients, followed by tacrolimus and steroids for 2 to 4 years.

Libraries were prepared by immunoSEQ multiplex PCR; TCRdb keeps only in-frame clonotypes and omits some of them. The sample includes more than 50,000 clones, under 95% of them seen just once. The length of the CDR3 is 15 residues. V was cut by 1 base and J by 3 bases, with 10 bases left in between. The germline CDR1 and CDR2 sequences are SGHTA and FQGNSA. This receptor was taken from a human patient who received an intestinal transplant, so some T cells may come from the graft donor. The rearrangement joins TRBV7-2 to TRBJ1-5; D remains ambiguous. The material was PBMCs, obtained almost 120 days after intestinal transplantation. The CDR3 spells CASSLVWGINQPQHF. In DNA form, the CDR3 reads TGTGCCAGCAGCTTAGTTTGGGGAATCAATCAGCCCCAGCATTTT.